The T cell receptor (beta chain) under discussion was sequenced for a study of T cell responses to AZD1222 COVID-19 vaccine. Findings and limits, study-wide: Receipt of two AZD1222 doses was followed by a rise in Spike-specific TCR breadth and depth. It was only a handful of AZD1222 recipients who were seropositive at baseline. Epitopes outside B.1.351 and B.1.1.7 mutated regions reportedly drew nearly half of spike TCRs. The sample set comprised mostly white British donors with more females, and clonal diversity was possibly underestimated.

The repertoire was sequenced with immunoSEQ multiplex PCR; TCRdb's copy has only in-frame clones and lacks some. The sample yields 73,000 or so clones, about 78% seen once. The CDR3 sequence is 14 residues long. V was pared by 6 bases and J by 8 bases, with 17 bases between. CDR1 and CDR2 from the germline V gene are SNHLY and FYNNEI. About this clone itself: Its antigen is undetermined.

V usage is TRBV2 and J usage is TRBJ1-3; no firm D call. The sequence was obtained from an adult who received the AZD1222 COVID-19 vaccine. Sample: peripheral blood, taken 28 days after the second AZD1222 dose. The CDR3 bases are TGTGCCAGCAGGAGGGAGGGTATGGGCGACACCATATATTTT. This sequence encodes CASRREGMGDTIYF.